Listed here are 27 T cell receptor beta chains from one sample, sequenced in a study of T cell clonality in common variable immunodeficiency. Sequencing used immunoSEQ multiplex PCR; TCRdb keeps in-frame clones, though not all of them. The sample shows about 39,000 clones, none of them appearing just once. Sequencing was carried out using peripheral blood mononuclear cells. The source of these receptors is a person aged 18 to 75 in good health.

This clone was observed many times. The junction shows a germline mismatch at one end, possibly a read error. The read terminates 3 residues ahead of where the CDR3 ends, so the germline J gene completes it. The V and J genes are TRBV18 and TRBJ2-2; D possibly corresponds to TRBD1 (6 bases). The CDR3 spans 17 residues. The V gene's germline CDR1 is KGHSH and CDR2 LQKENI. The covered CDR3 bases are TGTGCCAGCTCACCTCTCTCAGGGACACCGAACATCGGGGAG. This translates into CASSPLSGTPNIGE. The complete CDR3 sequence is CASSPLSGTPNIGELFF.

On this clone: The CDR3 is cut off 3 residues early in the read; its end comes from the germline J gene. This chain connects TRBV7-9 to TRBJ2-3, with D unclear. Germline V gene data show CDR1 as SEHNR and CDR2 as FQNEAQ (reference sequence). The CDR3 is 11 amino acids. The CDR3 reads CASILNGTQYF. The DNA read from the CDR3 is TGTGCCAGCATCCTGAACGGGACG. Looking up the rest from reference TRBV7-9 and TRBJ2-3 gives the full variable domain: DTGVSQNPRHKITKRGQNVTFRCDPISEHNRLYWYRQTLGQGPEFLTYFQNEAQLEKSRLLSDRFSAERPKGSFSTLEIQRTEQGDSAMYLCASILNGTQYFGPGTRLTVL.

Incomplete CDR3 DNA: TGTGCCTGGAGGCTCAGGGGGCTCAATTTAGCGGGTACTGCCTACGAG. It codes for CAWRLRGLNLAGTAYE. The entire CDR3 sequence reads CAWRLRGLNLAGTAYEQYF. J is TRBJ2-7 and V is TRBV30; perhaps TRBD1 as D (8 bases). The read ends 3 residues shy of where the CDR3 ends; the end is completed using the germline J gene. V lost 3 bases, J lost 2 bases, and 29 bases lay in between. The length of the CDR3 is 19 residues. CDR1 and CDR2 from the germline V gene are GTSNPN and SVGIG (reference sequence). Variable domain in full (rest from reference TRBV30 and TRBJ2-7): SQTIHQWPATLVQPVGSPLSLECTVEGTSNPNLYWYRQAAGRGLQLLFYSVGIGQISSEVPQNLSASRPQDRQFILSSKKLLLSDSGFYLCAWRLRGLNLAGTAYEQYFGPGTRLTVT.

This clone was recorded at least ten times. Read sequence stops 3 residues before the CDR3 end, and the germline J gene provides the missing end. The chain links TRBV18 to TRBJ1-1; possible D gene TRBD1, 5 bases. The CDR3 covers 15 residues. The germline V and J ends were trimmed by 3 bases and 0 bases, with 11 bases remaining between them. Germline V CDR1 and CDR2: KGHSH, LQKENI. CDR3 in amino acids: CASSPEGVMNTEAFF. The CDR3 bases that were read are TGTGCCAGCTCACCGGAAGGGGTTATGAACACTGAA.

This clone was recorded many times. The read halts 3 residues ahead of the CDR3 end, with the missing end drawn from the germline J gene. The J gene is TRBJ2-1, the V gene TRBV29-1; the match to TRBD2 covers 14 bases. Germline-derived CDR1 and CDR2 are SQVTM and ANQGSEA. Trimming took 5 bases from V and 9 from J; bases not matched to a gene: 6. The CDR3 extends over 14 amino acids. The covered CDR3 bases are TGCAGCGTTCACGGGACTAGCGGGAGTATTGAG. Its translation is CSVHGTSGSIE. In full, the CDR3 is CSVHGTSGSIEQFF.

This clone was seen ten or more times. Sequencing ends 3 residues short of the CDR3 end; the germline J gene provides the rest. V usage is TRBV28 and J usage is TRBJ2-3; 12 bases map to TRBD2. The ends lost 6 bases at V and 5 bases at J; junction bases unmatched: 6. The CDR3 spans 15 residues. The germline gives CDR1 MDHEN, CDR2 SYDVKM. CDR3 region: CASRTSGRGGDTQYF. The DNA read from the CDR3 is TGTGCCAGCAGGACTAGCGGGAGAGGGGGAGATACG.

Ten or more counts support this clone. With the read ending 3 residues before the CDR3 end, the germline J gene is used to fill in that end. Other DNA sequences in this sample translate to the same CDR3. This rearrangement joins TRBV18 to TRBJ1-3; 7 nucleotides align to TRBD1. Trimming cost V 2 bases and J 8 bases; bases outside gene matches: 6. This CDR3 region has 14 residues. The germline CDR1 and CDR2 sequences are KGHSH and LQKENI. The CDR3 is CASSPIGTVYTIYF. CDR3 bases read: TGTGCCAGCTCACCAATCGGGACAGTCTACACC. Drawing the rest from reference TRBV18 and TRBJ1-3, the complete variable domain is NAGVMQNPRHLVRRRGQEARLRCSPMKGHSHVYWYRQLPEEGLKFMVYLQKENIIDESGMPKERFSAEFPKEGPSILRIQQVVRGDSAAYFCASSPIGTVYTIYFGEGSWLTVV.

This clone was seen ten or more times. With the read ending 3 residues before the CDR3 end, the germline J gene is used to fill in that end. This chain joins TRBV2 and TRBJ2-7; TRBD2 is a possible D gene (6 bases). Germline CDR1 reads SNHLY; CDR2 reads FYNNEI. This CDR3 region has 15 residues. The germline V and J ends were trimmed by 6 bases and 2 bases, with 17 bases remaining between them. CDR3 sequence: CASREGHHRAYEQYF. The part of the CDR3 DNA that was read is TGTGCCAGCAGGGAGGGGCACCACCGTGCCTACGAG.

This clone has a count of ten or more. The read halts 3 residues ahead of the CDR3 end, with the missing end drawn from the germline J gene. This chain connects TRBV20-1 to TRBJ2-3, with 15 bases that match TRBD2. Germline trimming cut 5 bases from V and 4 bases from J; bases unmatched to any gene: 10. The CDR3 is made up of 17 amino acids. CDR1 and CDR2 (germline): DFQATT, SNEGSKA (reference sequence). CDR3: CSADPGTSGRRADTQYF. The sequenced CDR3 bases are TGCAGTGCTGACCCGGGGACTAGCGGGAGGAGGGCAGATACG.

This clone occurred many times. The read is 3 residues too short to cover the CDR3 end, so that end is filled in from the germline J gene. The chain has TRBV20-1 and TRBJ2-5; TRBD1 might be the D (5 bases). There are 14 residues in the CDR3. CDR1 is DFQATT, CDR2 SNEGSKA, per germline (reference sequence). Trimming removed 3 bases at V and 7 bases at J, with 18 bases between. CDR3 sequence: CSASSLGSQGTQYF. CDR3 DNA (partial): TGCAGTGCTAGCTCTCTAGGTTCCCAGGGGACC.

This clone was seen at least ten times. The DNA ends 3 residues before the CDR3 does, and the rest of the CDR3 is filled in from the germline J gene. The rearrangement uses TRBV20-1 and TRBJ2-7; D might be TRBD2 (7 bases). The CDR3 length is 13 residues. Trimming left V 5 bases short and J 6 bases short, with 17 bases between. Germline lookup yields CDR1 DFQATT and CDR2 SNEGSKA (reference sequence). The covered CDR3 bases are TGCAGTGCTGTTAAAGGGGGGGGACGCGAG. It encodes CSAVKGGGRE. The entire CDR3 sequence reads CSAVKGGGREQYF.

Many counts were recorded for this clone. From the germline J gene comes the end of the CDR3, since the read stops 3 residues before it. J is TRBJ1-5 and V is TRBV20-1; tentatively, D is TRBD1 (6 bases). The CDR3 length is 15 residues. The V end was cut by 1 base, the J end by 2 bases, with 12 bases between. Germline V gives CDR1 DFQATT, CDR2 SNEGSKA (reference sequence). Here the CDR3 reads CSARGSQGGNQPQHF. Partial CDR3 DNA: TGCAGTGCTAGAGGGTCACAGGGTGGCAATCAGCCC.

In its sample, this clone was seen a few times. The read is 3 residues too short to cover the CDR3 end, so that end is filled in from the germline J gene. This sequence joins TRBV19 and TRBJ1-2; D possibly corresponds to TRBD1 (5 bases). This CDR3 contains 14 residues. Germline V gene lookup returns CDR1 LNHDA and CDR2 SQIVND (reference sequence). The DNA read from the CDR3 is TGTGCCAGTAGAGGGGCCAGCGGGGCCGGCGAC. Amino acid sequence: CASRGASGAGD. The complete CDR3 reads CASRGASGAGDYTF.

There are a few counts of this clone. Read data end 3 residues before the CDR3 end; the end is taken from the germline J gene. The genes are TRBV19 and TRBJ2-2, with 9 bases that match TRBD1. J lost 6 bases, V lost 4 bases, and 6 bases had no gene match. The CDR3 is 15 residues long. Germline lookup yields CDR1 LNHDA and CDR2 SQIVND (reference sequence). The CDR3 spells CASSSAGTGSGELFF. Partial CDR3 DNA: TGTGCCAGTAGTAGCGCCGGGACAGGGTCCGGGGAG.

This clone has more than one count but fewer than ten. Read coverage stops 3 residues before the CDR3 terminus; the germline J gene supplies the remainder. The chain joins TRBV30 to TRBJ1-2; TRBD1 matches 8 bases. The germline CDR1 and CDR2 sequences are GTSNPN and SVGIG (reference sequence). The CDR3 is 15 residues long. The sequenced CDR3 bases are TGTGCCTGGAGTGGGACGGGACAGGTGCTCTACGAC. Translation: CAWSGTGQVLYD. The whole CDR3 is CAWSGTGQVLYDYTF.

The table lists this clone with many counts. The read stops 3 residues short of the end of the CDR3; the missing end is completed from the germline J gene. V is TRBV19 and J is TRBJ2-1, with D unresolved. Deletions cut 5 bases from V and 8 bases from J, with 7 bases between. This CDR3 is 11 amino acids long. Germline loops: CDR1 LNHDA, CDR2 SQIVND (reference sequence). The sequenced part of the CDR3 DNA is TGTGCCAGTAGTGTGTCCGATGAG. As protein: CASSVSDE. The whole CDR3 protein reads CASSVSDEQFF.

On this clone itself: The read gets to within 3 residues of the CDR3 end, and the germline J gene fills in the rest. The chain recombines TRBV11-2 with TRBJ2-1, with 9 bases fitting TRBD2. Germline assignment: CDR1 SGHAT and CDR2 FQNNGV. This CDR3 has 15 residues. V lost 3 bases to trimming and J lost 8 bases; unmatched junction nucleotides: 8. The DNA read from the CDR3 is TGTGCCAGCAGCTTCGGGACTAGCCGATTAGATGAG. Translation: CASSFGTSRLDE. The full-length CDR3 reads as CASSFGTSRLDEQFF.

This clone appeared many times. The missing CDR3 end, 3 residues past where the read stops, is filled in from the germline J gene. The rearrangement links TRBV20-1 to TRBJ1-5; tentatively, D is TRBD1 (6 bases). CDR1 is DFQATT and CDR2 is SNEGSKA in the germline V gene (reference sequence). The CDR3 runs 12 residues. V lost 7 bases and J lost 4, with 11 bases in between. Partial CDR3 DNA: TGCAGTGGAGAACAGGGAAATCAGCCC. Its translation is CSGEQGNQP. The entire CDR3 protein is CSGEQGNQPQHF.

This clone was picked up a small number of times. The read ends 3 residues early relative to the CDR3; the germline J gene fills the gap. The chain uses TRBV19 and TRBJ1-2; D perhaps matches TRBD1 (5 bases). The germline V gene has CDR1 LNHDA and CDR2 SQIVND (reference sequence). This CDR3 has 14 residues. The CDR3 bases that were read are TGTGCCAGTAGTGGGAGGGGCCTTGCATACGAC. Protein sequence: CASSGRGLAYD. The entire CDR3 protein reads CASSGRGLAYDYTF.

This clone was seen ten or more times. The CDR3 goes on 3 residues after the read ends, and that part is filled in from the germline J gene. The chain joins TRBV7-9 to TRBJ2-1, with 13 nucleotides matching TRBD2. The CDR3 length is 14 residues. With V trimmed by 5 bases and J by 9 bases, 4 bases remained unmatched. CDR1 and CDR2 (germline): SEHNR, FQNEAQ (reference sequence). The CDR3 loop reads CASSQTSGRPEQFF. The covered CDR3 bases are TGTGCCAGCAGCCAGACTAGCGGGAGGCCTGAG.

This clone came up many times. The sequenced fragment ends 3 residues before the CDR3 boundary, so the rest is inferred from the germline J gene. V gene TRBV18 combines with J gene TRBJ1-5, with D perhaps matching TRBD1 (6 bases). V dropped 4 bases and J dropped 4 bases, with 8 bases sitting between them. Germline values: CDR1 KGHSH, CDR2 LQKENI. CDR3 length: 13 amino acids. Incomplete CDR3 DNA: TGTGCCAGCTCACAGGGGGAGAATCAGCCC. Translating gives CASSQGENQP. The entire CDR3 reads CASSQGENQPQHF. The entire variable domain, with the rest obtained from reference TRBV18 and TRBJ1-5, is as follows: NAGVMQNPRHLVRRRGQEARLRCSPMKGHSHVYWYRQLPEEGLKFMVYLQKENIIDESGMPKERFSAEFPKEGPSILRIQQVVRGDSAAYFCASSQGENQPQHFGDGTRLSIL.

This clone was seen repeatedly, ten times or more. Read data end 3 residues before the CDR3 end; the end is taken from the germline J gene. The chain joins TRBV5-1 to TRBJ2-7; D gene uncertain. Germline V gene sequence: CDR1 SGHRS, CDR2 YFSETQ. The CDR3 has 14 amino acids. V was cut by 0 bases and J by 2 bases, with 9 bases left in between. CDR3 bases read: TGCGCCAGCAGCTTGGGGGCGAAACCCTACGAG. Its translation is CASSLGAKPYE. The full CDR3 is CASSLGAKPYEQYF.

As regards this clone: The CDR3 end falls 3 residues outside the read, so it is completed with the germline J gene. The chain is built from TRBV11-2 and TRBJ2-5; the match to TRBD1 covers 8 bases. The trim removed 6 bases at V and 3 bases at J, leaving 6 bases unmatched. This CDR3 contains 14 residues. Germline assignment: CDR1 SGHAT and CDR2 FQNNGV. The CDR3: CASSLETGEETQYF. CDR3 bases read: TGTGCCAGCAGTCTAGAGACAGGGGAAGAGACC.

There are many counts of this clone. With the read ending 3 residues before the CDR3 end, the germline J gene is used to fill in that end. The rearrangement uses TRBV6-4 and TRBJ1-2; tentatively, D is TRBD1 (6 bases). Trimming pared 4 bases from V and 0 bases from J, leaving 12 bases between. The CDR3 spans 15 residues. The germline CDR1 and CDR2 sequences are MRHNA and SNTAGT. The CDR3 DNA, read in part, is TGTGCCAGCAGTGCCGAGACAGGACCTAACTATGGC. This encodes CASSAETGPNYG. The full CDR3 is CASSAETGPNYGYTF.

In this sample, this clone turned up a few times. From the germline J gene comes the end of the CDR3, since the read stops 3 residues before it. The chain links TRBV2 to TRBJ1-6; 8 bases line up with TRBD1. This CDR3 is 16 amino acids long. With 7 bases clipped from V and 7 bases from J, the junction kept 12 bases outside the gene matches. CDR1 and CDR2 from the germline V gene are SNHLY and FYNNEI. The CDR3 region is CASTGGWDRRNSPLHF. The sequenced CDR3 bases are TGTGCCAGCACCGGTGGGTGGGACAGGAGGAATTCACCC.

This clone has ten or more counts. The CDR3 extends 3 residues past the end of the read, so its final part is completed from the germline J gene. The rearrangement joins TRBV19 to TRBJ2-7; 9 bases agree with TRBD1. Germline loops: CDR1 LNHDA, CDR2 SQIVND (reference sequence). The CDR3 consists of 14 residues. The J segment lost 6 bases and the V segment lost 3 bases, leaving 6 bases of the junction unmatched. The CDR3 reads CASSIQGTGSEQYF. CDR3 bases read: TGTGCCAGTAGTATCCAGGGGACAGGGAGCGAG.

This clone has a count of ten or more. CDR3 sequence reads: CASSPTVSYEQYF. Incomplete CDR3 DNA: TGTGCCAGCTCACCAACGGTTTCCTACGAG. V gene TRBV18 combines with J gene TRBJ2-7; no firm D call. Read coverage stops 3 residues before the CDR3 terminus; the germline J gene supplies the remainder. This CDR3 has 13 residues. The germline V gene has CDR1 KGHSH and CDR2 LQKENI. V dropped 2 bases and J dropped 1 base, with 6 bases sitting between them.